This T cell receptor (beta chain) was found in a study of T-cell memory formation after mild COVID-19. Whole-study results and caveats: The study found balanced CD4/CD8 in clones contracting day 15 to 85 and a CD4+ lean in later expanders. Whether day 37 second-wave clones are SARS-CoV-2-specific was not confirmed. Chiefly within CM and EM were the contracting CD4+ clones; CD8+ ones were within EMRA.

The V gene end was trimmed by 6 bases and the J gene end by 8 bases; junction bases not matched to a gene: 12. The CDR3 loop spans 15 amino acids. A single record per CDR3 protein comes from TCRdb applying MiXCR to the 5' RACE reads. The sample carries hundreds of thousands of distinct CDR3 sequences, around a sixth recorded once. This clonotype was seen only a few times. Its target is unknown. The chain has TRBV12-3 or TRBV12-4 and TRBJ1-4, with 7 bases that match TRBD1. This sequence originates from an adult woman who had mild COVID-19 (a few samples of this study predate the infection). Cell type and time point are not known. Sequenced input: PBMCs or a T cell subset sorted from them (not recorded which). This CDR3 reads CASSHRQGVWEKLFF. The CDR3 nucleotides are TGTGCCAGCAGCCATAGACAGGGTGTCTGGGAAAAACTGTTTTTT.